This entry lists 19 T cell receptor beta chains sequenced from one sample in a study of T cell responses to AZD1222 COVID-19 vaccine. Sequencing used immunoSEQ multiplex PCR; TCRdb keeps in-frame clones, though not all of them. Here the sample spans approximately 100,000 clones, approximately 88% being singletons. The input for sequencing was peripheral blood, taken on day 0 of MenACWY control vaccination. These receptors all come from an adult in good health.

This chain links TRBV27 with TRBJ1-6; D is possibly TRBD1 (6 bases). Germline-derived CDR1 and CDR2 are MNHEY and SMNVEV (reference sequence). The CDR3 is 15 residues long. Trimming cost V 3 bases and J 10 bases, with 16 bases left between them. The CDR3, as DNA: TGTGCCAGCAGTTTGGGCTCGGGTAGGGGGTCACCCCTCCACTTT. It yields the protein CASSLGSGRGSPLHF.

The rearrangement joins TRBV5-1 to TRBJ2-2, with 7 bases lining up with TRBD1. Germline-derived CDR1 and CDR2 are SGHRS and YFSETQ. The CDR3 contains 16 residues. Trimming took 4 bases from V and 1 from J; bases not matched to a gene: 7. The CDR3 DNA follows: TGCGCCAGCAGCCCACAGACAGGGATGAACACCGGGGAGCTGTTTTTT. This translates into CASSPQTGMNTGELFF. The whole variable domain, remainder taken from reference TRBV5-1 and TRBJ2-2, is KAGVTQTPRYLIKTRGQQVTLSCSPISGHRSVSWYQQTPGQGLQFLFEYFSETQRNKGNFPGRFSGRQFSNSRSEMNVSTLELGDSALYLCASSPQTGMNTGELFFGEGSRLTVL.

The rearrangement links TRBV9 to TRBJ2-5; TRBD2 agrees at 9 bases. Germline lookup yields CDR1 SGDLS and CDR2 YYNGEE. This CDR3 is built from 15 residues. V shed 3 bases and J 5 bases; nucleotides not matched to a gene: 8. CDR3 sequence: CASSDGRGGQETQYF. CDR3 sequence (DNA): TGTGCCAGCAGCGACGGGCGGGGGGGCCAGGAGACCCAGTACTTC.

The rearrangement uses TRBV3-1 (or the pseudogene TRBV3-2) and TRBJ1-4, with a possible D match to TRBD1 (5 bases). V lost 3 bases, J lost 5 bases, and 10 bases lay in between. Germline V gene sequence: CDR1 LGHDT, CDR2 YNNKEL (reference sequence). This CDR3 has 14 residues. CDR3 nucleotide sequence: TGTGCCAGCAGCCAGGAAAGGGACAATGAAAAACTGTTTTTT. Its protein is CASSQERDNEKLFF.

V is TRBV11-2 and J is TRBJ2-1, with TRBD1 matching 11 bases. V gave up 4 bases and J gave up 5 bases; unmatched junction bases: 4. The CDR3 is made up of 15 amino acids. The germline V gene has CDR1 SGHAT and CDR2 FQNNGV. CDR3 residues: CASSSLGQGDNEQFF. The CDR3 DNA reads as TGTGCCAGCAGCTCTCTGGGACAGGGGGACAATGAGCAGTTCTTC.

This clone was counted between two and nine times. For the CDR3, the DNA is TGTGCCAGTAGTATATCCGGACGGACCTATTCACCCCTCCACTTT. Translated, it gives CASSISGRTYSPLHF. The rearrangement joins TRBV19 to TRBJ1-6; D gene unclear. Between the trimmed V and J ends, which lost 2 bases and 8 bases, there was a span of 13 bases. Looked up from germline, CDR1 is LNHDA and CDR2 is SQIVND (reference sequence). CDR3 length: 15 amino acids.

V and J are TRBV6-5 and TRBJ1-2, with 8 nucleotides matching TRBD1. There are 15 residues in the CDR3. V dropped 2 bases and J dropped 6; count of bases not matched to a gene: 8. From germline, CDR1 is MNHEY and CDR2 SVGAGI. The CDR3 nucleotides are TGTGCCAGCAGTTACCAAGCCGGGACAGGACATGGCTACACCTTC. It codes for CASSYQAGTGHGYTF.

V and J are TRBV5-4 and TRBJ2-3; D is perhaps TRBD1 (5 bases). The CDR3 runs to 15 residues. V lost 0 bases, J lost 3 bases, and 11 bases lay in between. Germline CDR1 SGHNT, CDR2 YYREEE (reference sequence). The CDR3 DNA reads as TGTGCCAGCAGCTTGGTTGACAGTCGGACAGATACGCAGTATTTT. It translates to CASSLVDSRTDTQYF.

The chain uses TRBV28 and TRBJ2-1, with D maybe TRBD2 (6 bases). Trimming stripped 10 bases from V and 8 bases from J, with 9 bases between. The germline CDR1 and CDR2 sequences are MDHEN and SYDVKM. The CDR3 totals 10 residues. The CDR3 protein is CATREYEQFF. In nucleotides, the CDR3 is TGTGCCACTCGGGAGTATGAGCAGTTCTTC.

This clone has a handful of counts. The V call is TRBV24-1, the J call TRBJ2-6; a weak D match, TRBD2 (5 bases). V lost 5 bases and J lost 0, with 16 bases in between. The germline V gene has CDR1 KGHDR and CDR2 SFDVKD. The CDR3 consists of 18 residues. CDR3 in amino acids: CATSGGGYRSSGANVLTF. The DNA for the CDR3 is TGTGCCACCAGTGGAGGAGGATACCGAAGCTCTGGGGCCAACGTCCTGACTTTC.

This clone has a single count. CDR3 DNA sequence: TGTGCCAGCAGCCGCGGACAGGGATGGCAGTTCTTC. As protein: CASSRGQGWQFF. This chain joins TRBV7-8 and TRBJ2-1, with 8 bases aligning to TRBD1. The germline V gene encodes CDR1 SGHVS and CDR2 FQNEAQ. J gave up 12 bases and V 5 bases, and 6 bases lay outside the gene matches. This CDR3 has 12 residues.

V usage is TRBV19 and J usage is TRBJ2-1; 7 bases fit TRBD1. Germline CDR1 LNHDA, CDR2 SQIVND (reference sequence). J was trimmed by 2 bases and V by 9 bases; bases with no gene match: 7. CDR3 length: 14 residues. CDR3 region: CASHPGTAYNEQFF. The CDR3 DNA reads TGTGCCAGCCACCCCGGGACAGCCTACAATGAGCAGTTCTTC.

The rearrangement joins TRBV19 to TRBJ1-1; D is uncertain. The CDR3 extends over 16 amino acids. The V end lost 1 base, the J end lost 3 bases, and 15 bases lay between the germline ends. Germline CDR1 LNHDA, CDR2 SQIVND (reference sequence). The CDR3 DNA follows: TGTGCCAGTAGTATAGGACGAGGGCCCGGGGACACTGAAGCTTTCTTT. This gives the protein CASSIGRGPGDTEAFF.

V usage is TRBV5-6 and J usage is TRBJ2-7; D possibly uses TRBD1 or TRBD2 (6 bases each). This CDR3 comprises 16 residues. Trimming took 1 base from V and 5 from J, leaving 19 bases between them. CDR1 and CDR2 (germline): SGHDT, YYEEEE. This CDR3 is CASSLISSWGAHEQYF. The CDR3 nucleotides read TGTGCCAGCAGCTTGATTTCGTCGTGGGGGGCTCACGAGCAGTACTTC. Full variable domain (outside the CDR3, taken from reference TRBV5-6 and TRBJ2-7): DAGVTQSPTHLIKTRGQQVTLRCSPKSGHDTVSWYQQALGQGPQFIFQYYEEEERQRGNFPDRFSGHQFPNYSSELNVNALLLGDSALYLCASSLISSWGAHEQYFGPGTRLTVT.

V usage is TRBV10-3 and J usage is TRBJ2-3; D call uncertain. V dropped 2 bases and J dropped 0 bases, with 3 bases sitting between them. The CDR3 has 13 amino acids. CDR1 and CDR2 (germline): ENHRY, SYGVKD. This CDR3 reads CAISEDSTDTQYF. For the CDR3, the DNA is TGTGCCATCAGTGAGGACAGCACAGATACGCAGTATTTT.

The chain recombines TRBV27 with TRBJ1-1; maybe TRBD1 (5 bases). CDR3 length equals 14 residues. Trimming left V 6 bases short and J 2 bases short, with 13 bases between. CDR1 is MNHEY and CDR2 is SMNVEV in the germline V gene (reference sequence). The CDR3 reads CASRKTGANTEAFF. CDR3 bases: TGTGCCAGCAGAAAAACAGGAGCCAACACTGAAGCTTTCTTT.

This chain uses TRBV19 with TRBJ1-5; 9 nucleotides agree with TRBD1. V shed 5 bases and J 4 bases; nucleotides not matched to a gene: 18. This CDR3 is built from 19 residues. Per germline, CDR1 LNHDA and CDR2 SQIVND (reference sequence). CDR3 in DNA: TGTGCCAGTAGTCCCGGGACAGGGACTTCCTCGTCCTCTAATCAGCCCCAGCATTTT. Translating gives CASSPGTGTSSSSNQPQHF.

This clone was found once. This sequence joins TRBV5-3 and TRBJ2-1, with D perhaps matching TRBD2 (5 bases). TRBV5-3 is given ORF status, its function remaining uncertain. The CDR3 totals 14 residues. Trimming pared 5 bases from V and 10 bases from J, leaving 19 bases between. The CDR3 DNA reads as TGTGCCAGAAGTCGACTACAGCTGGCTGTCGAGCAGTTCTTC. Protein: CARSRLQLAVEQFF.

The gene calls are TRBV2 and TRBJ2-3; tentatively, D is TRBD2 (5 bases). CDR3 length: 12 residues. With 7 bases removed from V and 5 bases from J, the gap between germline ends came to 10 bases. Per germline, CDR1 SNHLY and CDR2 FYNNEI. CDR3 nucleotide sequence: TGTGCCAGCAAGGATCGGGGAGATACGCAGTATTTT. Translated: CASKDRGDTQYF.